These T cell receptor beta chains were read from a single sample in a study of blood T cell repertoires in COVID-19. TCRdb's copy holds only in-frame clones and misses some; the assay was immunoSEQ multiplex PCR. This table has some 320,000 clones, 75% to 90% appearing once. The material sequenced was PBMCs or T cells enriched from blood (not recorded which). The receptors were sampled from a woman in her thirties who had been exposed to COVID-19. CDR3s include the opening cysteine and the closing phenylalanine or tryptophan. The D gene is left open where the match is weak. Size tells how often a clone was seen (once, few, many) or the class of an expanded clone, and some rows leave it out.

V gene	D gene	CDR3 length	clone size	J gene	CDR3 DNA	CDR3 protein
TRBV4-1	TRBD2	16	-	TRBJ2-5	TGCGCCAGCAGCCAAGAGGGGACTAACCGACAAGAGACCCAGTACTTC	CASSQEGTNRQETQYF
TRBV11-2	-	16	once	TRBJ1-5	TGTGCCAGCAGCTTAGGATTAGTCGGGGGGAATCAGCCCCAGCATTTT	CASSLGLVGGNQPQHF
TRBV28	TRBD1	15	few	TRBJ1-1	TGTGCCAGCAGCCCCGGGGACAGCCATTACACTGAAGCTTTCTTT	CASSPGDSHYTEAFF
TRBV6-5	TRBD2	15	-	TRBJ2-5	TGTGCCAGCAGTTACTCCCCGCGGGAGTTGGAGACCCAGTACTTC	CASSYSPRELETQYF
TRBV29-1	-	14	once	TRBJ2-1	TGCAGCGTTGAAGGAGGGGCAGGGGGGAATGAGCAGTTCTTC	CSVEGGAGGNEQFF
TRBV10-1	TRBD1	14	-	TRBJ1-4	TGCGCCAGCAGTGCCGCGACAGGGCAAGAAAAACTGTTTTTT	CASSAATGQEKLFF
TRBV5-1	TRBD1	15	-	TRBJ2-3	TGCGCCCGATGCCAGGGGGACAGCTACACAGATACGCAGTATTTT	CARCQGDSYTDTQYF
TRBV6-5	TRBD1	15	-	TRBJ2-5	TGTGCCAGCAGTTATACAGGGGGCGCGGGAGAGACCCAGTACTTC	CASSYTGGAGETQYF
TRBV18	-	14	-	TRBJ1-5	TGTGCCAGCTCTTCCGGGAATAGCAATCAGCCCCAGCATTTT	CASSSGNSNQPQHF
TRBV2	TRBD2	16	-	TRBJ2-7	TGTGCCAGCAGTGAGATGGGATCCGGGACTACCTACGAGCAGTACTTC	CASSEMGSGTTYEQYF
TRBV5-1	TRBD2	18	-	TRBJ2-7	TGCGCCAGCAACGACCGACTAGCGGGGGAGTTAAGGGGGTACGAGCAGTACTTC	CASNDRLAGELRGYEQYF
TRBV10-3	TRBD2	16	few	TRBJ2-5	TGTGCCATCAGTAAAGATAGCGGGAGGGCCCAAGAGACCCAGTACTTC	CAISKDSGRAQETQYF
TRBV3-1/TRBV3-2	-	18	-	TRBJ1-6	TGTGCCAGCAGCCAAACACTGGGAGCGGCAGTGTATAATTCACCCCTCCACTTT	CASSQTLGAAVYNSPLHF
TRBV12-5	-	16	-	TRBJ1-1	TGTGCTAGTGGTCTCTACCCGGGGGGGGCGGACACTGAAGCTTTCTTT	CASGLYPGGADTEAFF
TRBV19	-	12	once	TRBJ2-7	TGTGCCAGTAGTTCTAGCTCCTACGAGCAGTACTTC	CASSSSSYEQYF
TRBV18	-	14	-	TRBJ2-5	TGTGCCAGCTCACCAACGCCCCAGGGGGAGACCCAGTACTTC	CASSPTPQGETQYF
TRBV6-5	-	15	-	TRBJ1-5	TGTGCCAGCAGTTACAGCAGGTATAGCAATCAGCCCCAGCATTTT	CASSYSRYSNQPQHF
TRBV11-2	TRBD1	17	once	TRBJ1-1	TGTGCCAGCAGCTTAGGAGCGTGGCAGGGGGAGAACACTGAAGCTTTCTTT	CASSLGAWQGENTEAFF
TRBV28	TRBD1	15	-	TRBJ1-4	TGTGCCAGCAGCCTCCGGACAGGGAAGAATGAAAAACTGTTTTTT	CASSLRTGKNEKLFF
TRBV20-1	-	11	-	TRBJ2-1	TGCAGCGAGGACATCTACAATGAGCAGTTCTTC	CSEDIYNEQFF
TRBV5-1	-	13	once	TRBJ1-2	TGCGCCAGCAGCTTGGAGGGAGGCTATGGCTACACCTTC	CASSLEGGYGYTF
TRBV2	TRBD1	14	-	TRBJ1-6	TGTGCCAGCAGGGCCGGGACAGGGCGCTCACCCCTCCACTTT	CASRAGTGRSPLHF
TRBV14	-	14	-	TRBJ1-1	TGTGCCAGCAGCCTACACTATGGAAGCACTGAAGCTTTCTTT	CASSLHYGSTEAFF
TRBV12-3/TRBV12-4	-	10	-	TRBJ2-7	TGTGCCAGCCTCGTCGGCGAGCAGTACTTC	CASLVGEQYF
TRBV7-3	-	16	-	TRBJ2-3	TGTGCCAGCAGCTTAGGACGGGACACTAGCACAGATACGCAGTATTTT	CASSLGRDTSTDTQYF
TRBV5-1	-	16	-	TRBJ2-1	TGCGCCAGCAGCTTGGAGGGCAGGGGCCGGGACAATGAGCAGTTCTTC	CASSLEGRGRDNEQFF
TRBV29-1	-	13	-	TRBJ2-1	TGCAGCGGATATGGAGGGGCCTACAATGAGCAGTTCTTC	CSGYGGAYNEQFF
TRBV6-5	TRBD1	14	-	TRBJ1-4	TGTGCCAGCAGCCGAGGACAGGGGATGGAAAAACTGTTTTTT	CASSRGQGMEKLFF
TRBV28	TRBD1	15	-	TRBJ2-7	TGTGCCAGCATTGGTGGGGGACAGGGGGCGTACGAGCAGTACTTC	CASIGGGQGAYEQYF
TRBV6-2/TRBV6-3	-	18	many	TRBJ1-2	TGTGCCAGCAGTTACTACTGGGGGCAGGCGCGATTTAACTATGGCTACACCTTC	CASSYYWGQARFNYGYTF
TRBV2	TRBD1	15	-	TRBJ1-2	TGTGCCAGCAGTGACGGGACAGGGTCTGACTATGGCTACACCTTC	CASSDGTGSDYGYTF